This paragraph reports one T cell receptor beta chain. This receptor's antigen is unknown. It has no much larger one-base neighbor in the sample; base qualities were not kept. Dithiothreitol, EDTA incubations and collagenase D digestion were used to isolate intraepithelial and lamina propria lymphocytes from graft specimens. Bulk TCR-beta sequencing was performed on serial intestinal graft biopsy specimens collected as late as 600 days after transplant. For CDR1 and CDR2, the germline V gene lists SNHLY and FYNNEI. Taken from cysteine to phenylalanine, the CDR3 has 13 residues. CDR3 DNA is the only sequence kept; it has 39 bases, read in frame from the first base. V is reduced by 5 bases and J by 4 bases, leaving a spacing of 9 bases between them. The entry originates in a study of graft-versus-host responses after intestinal transplantation (dated by TCRdb to about 2021). A note on the overall study: The transplants that recipients got were multivisceral, liver-intestinal, or isolated intestinal. Anti-thymocyte globulin induction was given to all recipients, followed by maintenance tacrolimus and steroids for around three years. After intestinal transplantation, graft-versus-host and host-versus-graft alloreactive T cell clones in the graft, circulation and bone marrow were tracked using bulk TCR-beta CDR3 sequencing. To identify alloreactive clones, pre-transplant mixed lymphocyte reaction products were sequenced and compared with unstimulated pre-transplant donor and recipient T cells. The cohort enrolled around 25 intestinal transplant recipients including one retransplant, and 3 patients lacking pretransplant specimens were excluded. Donor T cell macrochimerism was defined as a peak of at least 4% donor T cells among recipient peripheral blood mononuclear cells. Rather than going through the commercial service, samples from a few later patients were sequenced in-house on an Illumina MiSeq and processed with MiXCR.

To prepare the library, the immunoSEQ multiplex PCR assay was applied. High-throughput TCR-beta CDR3 sequencing of genomic DNA from most patients was performed by Adaptive Biotechnologies. The authors processed their data as follows. Adaptive's ImmunoSEQ software supplied the TCR sequencing data for around 19 patients, while MiXCR and VDJtools were used to process three other patients. Because the origin of CDR3 nucleotide sequences shared between donor and recipient could not be assigned, those sequences were removed. At least 2-fold expansion over unstimulated cells and a minimum CFSE-low frequency of 0.002% (template counts) or 0.001% (read counts) were required for clones to be classified as alloreactive. Clones were considered mappable if detected in sequenced pre-transplant spleen, lymph node, or MLR CFSE-low populations of the donor or recipient. The cumulative frequency of alloreactive clones was calculated as a percentage of all sequences, weighted by copy number. Here the immuneACCESS table is served through TCRdb, limited to in-frame sequences with V and J called. Missing clones are a known gap in these copies; in checked studies unresolved V genes cover under half, and the rest lacks a known reason. V and J calls and clone size are as listed in that table; D and trimming were resolved from the DNA. This sample has more than 13,000 clones in its table, and about two thirds of those were observed once. The top ten clonotypes cover more than 20% of the sample.

What the authors observed across the whole study: In the allografts of patients with donor T cell macrochimerism, GvH to HvG T cell clonal ratios were high. Early after transplant, peak levels of circulating GvH clones were found to be associated with declines in HvG clones. GvH clones were detected in recipient bone marrow, and some of these GvH clones were observed earlier in ileal mucosa or blood, consistent with an intestinal mucosal origin. The conclusions were limited by the relatively low number and heterogeneity of the intestinal transplant patients.

This receptor was taken from a human patient who received an intestinal transplant, so some T cells may come from the graft donor. Sequencing was performed on ileum tissue, taken around 720 days after intestinal transplantation. The V and J segments used are TRBV2 and TRBJ1-5; no D gene can be assigned with confidence. The sequenced DNA is TGTGCCAGCAGTAGACGTCCTAATCAGCCCCAGCATTTT. It is translated as CASSRRPNQPQHF.